A single sample gave rise to the 15 T cell receptor beta chains below, sequenced in a study of T-cell memory formation after mild COVID-19. One entry per CDR3 protein, called by TCRdb with MiXCR from the 5' RACE reads. Seen here are about 560,000 distinct CDR3 sequences, roughly 18% observed once, and the top ten hold around 13%. Sequencing used PBMCs or a T cell subset sorted from them (not recorded which). The receptors derive from an adult woman who had mild COVID-19 (a few samples of this study predate the infection). Cell type and time point are not known.

This rearrangement joins TRBV2 to TRBJ2-5; 8 nucleotides align to TRBD1. V was pared by 4 bases and J by 4 bases, with 5 bases of the junction left unmatched. CDR1 is SNHLY and CDR2 is FYNNEI in the germline V gene. The CDR3 is made up of 14 amino acids. CDR3 amino acids: CASSATGVGETQYF. For the CDR3, the DNA is TGTGCCAGCAGTGCGACAGGGGTTGGAGAGACCCAGTACTTC.

The chain joins TRBV4-3 to TRBJ2-7; a possible D gene is TRBD2 (6 bases). Trimming removed 1 base at V and 4 bases at J, with 14 bases between. The CDR3 sequence is 15 residues long. Germline CDR1 is LGHNA and CDR2 is YSLEER. For the CDR3, the DNA is TGCGCCAGCAGCCAAGGGACTACCGAGGGGTACGAGCAGTACTTC. Translated, it gives CASSQGTTEGYEQYF.

The chain carries TRBV6-2 or TRBV6-3 and TRBJ2-3; D is possibly TRBD2 (5 bases). V shed 7 bases and J shed 0 bases, with 11 bases lying between them. The CDR3 covers 14 residues. The V gene's germline CDR1 is MNHEY and CDR2 SVGEGT. The CDR3 protein is CASKRRTSTDTQYF. The CDR3 nucleotides read TGTGCCAGCAAGAGGCGGACTAGCACAGATACGCAGTATTTT.

This clonotype was detected only a few times. The chain carries TRBV5-6 and TRBJ2-7; D is perhaps TRBD1 or TRBD2 (6 bases each). V lost 4 bases to trimming and J lost 0 bases, with 17 bases between them. This CDR3 is built from 16 residues. Germline V gene lookup returns CDR1 SGHDT and CDR2 YYEEEE. The CDR3 DNA reads as TGTGCCAGCAGCCGAGGACAGCGGGCCAGCTCCTACGAGCAGTACTTC. Translated: CASSRGQRASSYEQYF.

This clonotype came up a few times. The chain uses TRBV25-1 and TRBJ2-7; 7 bases agree with TRBD1. The CDR3 has 11 amino acids. Trimming took 10 bases from V and 4 from J; bases not matched to a gene: 4. Germline assignment: CDR1 MGHDK and CDR2 SYGVNS. The chain's CDR3 is CATRGQYEQYF. The DNA for the CDR3 is TGTGCCACTCGGGGACAGTACGAGCAGTACTTC.

The CDR3: CSVEVGGHPWEQYF. The CDR3 DNA reads TGCAGCGTTGAGGTGGGGGGCCACCCTTGGGAGCAGTACTTC. The chain is built from TRBV29-1 and TRBJ2-7; perhaps D is TRBD1 or TRBD2 (6 bases each). CDR3 length equals 14 residues. CDR1 and CDR2 from the germline V gene are SQVTM and ANQGSEA. The ends were cut back, 3 bases at V and 7 bases at J, with 19 bases in the middle.

This clonotype was seen a handful of times. This chain uses TRBV11-3 with TRBJ2-1; TRBD2 agrees at 10 bases. The CDR3 sequence is 18 residues long. V lost 5 bases and J lost 0; bases outside the gene matches: 10. The germline gives CDR1 SGHNT, CDR2 YENEEA. The CDR3 nucleotides read TGTGCCAGCAGCGCCCGGACTAGCGGTTACCGCTCCTACAATGAGCAGTTCTTC. As protein: CASSARTSGYRSYNEQFF.

This clonotype occurred a few times. The rearrangement uses TRBV6-5 and TRBJ2-7; 7 nucleotides line up with TRBD2. With 0 bases clipped from V and 2 bases from J, the junction kept 7 bases outside the gene matches. The CDR3 runs to 16 residues. CDR1 is MNHEY, CDR2 SVGAGI, per germline. The CDR3 protein is CASSYSGGDYPYEQYF. In nucleotides, the CDR3 is TGTGCCAGCAGTTACTCGGGGGGGGACTACCCCTACGAGCAGTACTTC.

This clonotype was counted between two and nine times. V usage is TRBV7-3 and J usage is TRBJ1-4, with 7 bases that match TRBD1. The ends lost 5 bases at V and 0 bases at J; junction bases unmatched: 3. Germline CDR1 is SGHTA and CDR2 is FQGTGA. CDR3 length equals 15 residues. This chain's CDR3 is CASSSTGATNEKLFF. The CDR3 DNA sequence: TGTGCCAGCAGCAGTACAGGGGCAACTAATGAAAAACTGTTTTTT. Complete variable domain (other parts from reference TRBV7-3 and TRBJ1-4): GAGVSQTPSNKVTEKGKYVELRCDPISGHTALYWYRQSLGQGPEFLIYFQGTGAADDSGLPNDRFFAVRPEGSVSTLKIQRTERGDSAVYLCASSSTGATNEKLFFGSGTQLSVL.

This chain uses TRBV10-3 with TRBJ2-1; 14 nucleotides match TRBD2. V trimming: 6 bases; J trimming: 9 bases; junction bases outside the gene matches: 7. The V gene's germline CDR1 is ENHRY and CDR2 SYGVKD. The CDR3 contains 15 residues. CDR3 region: CAIRPGLAGEVEQFF. CDR3 DNA: TGTGCCATCAGGCCGGGACTAGCGGGGGAGGTTGAGCAGTTCTTC.

This clonotype has a handful of counts. V is TRBV4-3 and J is TRBJ2-1; D gene uncertain. Deletions cut 1 base from V and 2 bases from J, with 9 bases between. The germline V gene has CDR1 LGHNA and CDR2 YSLEER. The CDR3 sequence is 15 residues long. The CDR3 sequence: CASSQGRITYNEQFF. The DNA for the CDR3 is TGCGCCAGCAGCCAAGGGCGGATTACCTACAATGAGCAGTTCTTC.

The rearrangement joins TRBV7-6 to TRBJ2-5; no clear D. The V and J ends lost 3 bases and 4 bases respectively, with 15 bases between them. The CDR3 consists of 15 residues. Per germline, CDR1 SGHVS and CDR2 FNYEAQ. The CDR3 is CASSLLPRPGETQYF. The CDR3 nucleotides read TGTGCCAGCAGCTTGCTCCCGCGGCCCGGAGAGACCCAGTACTTC.

This clonotype was counted between two and nine times. This chain connects TRBV10-3 to TRBJ2-3, with TRBD2 as a possible D gene (6 bases). With 8 bases removed from V and 1 base from J, the gap between germline ends came to 10 bases. In germline, CDR1 is ENHRY, CDR2 SYGVKD. This CDR3 comprises 13 residues. CDR3 region: CAISGGRTDTQYF. In DNA form, the CDR3 reads TGTGCCATCTCCGGGGGACGCACAGATACGCAGTATTTT.

This clonotype was observed a handful of times. This chain connects TRBV6-2 or TRBV6-3 to TRBJ2-5; D unclear. The germline V gene has CDR1 MNHEY and CDR2 SVGEGT. Between the trimmed V and J ends, which lost 6 bases and 2 bases, there was a span of 10 bases. The CDR3 runs 13 residues. CDR3 nucleotides: TGTGCCAGCAGGCGTGGTATTCAAGAGACCCAGTACTTC. Protein sequence: CASRRGIQETQYF.

This clonotype was seen only a few times. V gene TRBV5-4 combines with J gene TRBJ2-1, with 12 bases lining up with TRBD2. CDR1 and CDR2 (germline): SGHNT, YYREEE (reference sequence). Losses at the gene ends were 4 bases for V and 6 bases for J; bases not matched to a gene: 8. This CDR3 has 16 residues. The CDR3 protein is CASSIPLAGGFNEQFF. The CDR3 DNA is TGTGCCAGCAGCATACCCCTAGCGGGAGGGTTCAATGAGCAGTTCTTC.